This T cell receptor (beta chain) stems from a study of blood T cells in healthy people across ages. Donor samples were obtained from healthy Caucasian individuals from Russia, aged 6 to 90. Total RNA was isolated from each sample in quantities of at least 6 micrograms. Primers used in a second PCR of roughly 6 to 12 cycles were a sample-barcoded 5' primer and a J-beta primer mix. Unique molecular identifiers of 12 random nucleotides labeled each cDNA. Via MiXCR, TCRdb re-called the 5' RACE reads, giving one row per CDR3 protein. The sample lists hundreds of thousands of distinct CDR3 sequences, around two fifths occurring once. From germline, CDR1 is DFQATT and CDR2 SNEGSKA (reference sequence). Trimming removed 8 bases at V and 4 bases at J, with 14 bases between. The CDR3 sequence is 12 residues long.

Sequenced sample: blood. This TCR derives from a man older than 75 in good health. The V and J genes are TRBV20-1 and TRBJ1-1; D perhaps matches TRBD1 (6 bases). The CDR3 DNA sequence: TGCAGTAGCAGGGAGACAGGCACTGAAGCTTTCTTT. Its protein is CSSRETGTEAFF.